Each of the 13 T cell receptor beta chains below was sequenced from the same sample in a study of cytomegalovirus exposure and HLA in healthy donors. The PCR made use of 60 Vbeta and 13 Jbeta primers. Profiled with immunoSEQ multiplex PCR; TCRdb holds only in-frame clones, not every one. The table has about 79,000 clones, around two thirds seen once. Sequences were obtained from PBMCs. The receptors come from a woman in her forties or fifties in good health and CMV-seropositive.

The V gene is TRBV16, the J gene TRBJ1-5; 10 nucleotides agree with TRBD1. The CDR3 has 16 residues. The J segment lost 3 bases and the V segment lost 0 bases, leaving 2 bases of the junction unmatched. Germline V gene lookup returns CDR1 KGHSY and CDR2 FQNENV. CDR3 protein: CASSQSGQGINQPQHF. The DNA of the CDR3 is TGTGCCAGCAGCCAATCGGGACAGGGGATCAATCAGCCCCAGCATTTT.

The chain has TRBV6-1 and TRBJ2-7; 8 nucleotides match TRBD1. The germline V gene has CDR1 MNHNS and CDR2 SASEGT. The V and J ends lost 4 bases and 1 base, in that order; junction bases with no gene match: 0. The CDR3 runs to 13 residues. DNA of the CDR3: TGTGCCAGCAGTGGGACAGGGTCCTACGAGCAGTACGTC. Translating gives CASSGTGSYEQYV.

The V and J genes are TRBV5-4 and TRBJ2-5; 8 bases match TRBD2. Trimming took 3 bases from V and 4 from J; bases not matched to a gene: 5. The CDR3 loop spans 14 amino acids. Germline CDR1 reads SGHNT; CDR2 reads YYREEE (reference sequence). The CDR3 sequence: CASSSRGGRETQYF. CDR3 in DNA: TGTGCCAGCAGCTCTCGGGGGGGCAGAGAGACCCAGTACTTC.

The V and J genes are TRBV5-6 and TRBJ2-2, with D perhaps TRBD2 (5 bases). Germline assignment: CDR1 SGHDT and CDR2 YYEEEE. Trimming pared 2 bases from V and 7 bases from J, leaving 12 bases between. The CDR3 loop spans 14 amino acids. The CDR3: CASSFGDWGGELFF. Here the CDR3 DNA reads TGTGCCAGCAGCTTCGGGGATTGGGGCGGGGAGCTGTTTTTT.

V gene TRBV6-1 combines with J gene TRBJ1-5; D is ambiguous. There are 14 residues in the CDR3. CDR1 MNHNS and CDR2 SASEGT come from the germline V gene. Trimming left V 2 bases short and J 6 bases short, with 11 bases between. The CDR3 DNA reads as TGTGCCAGCAGTGAACCGGGGTTAAGTCAGCCCCAGCATTTT. Its translation is CASSEPGLSQPQHF.

This clone was observed a handful of times. The V gene is TRBV4-1, the J gene TRBJ1-6, with 7 bases lining up with TRBD1. Germline-derived CDR1 and CDR2 are MGHRA and YSYEKL. J lost 14 bases, V lost 1 base, and 5 bases had no gene match. The length of the CDR3 is 13 residues. The CDR3 sequence is CASSQGQGPALHF. The CDR3 DNA follows: TGCGCCAGCAGCCAAGGACAGGGTCCAGCCCTCCACTTT.

The sample holds a few counts of this clone. The rearrangement uses TRBV21-1 and TRBJ2-1; the table's D call, TRBD1, was not checked against the DNA. TRBV21-1 is reported as a pseudogene. The CDR3 runs 15 residues. CDR3 in DNA: TGTGCCAGCAGCATCCTTACAGGGGGAGGAAACGAGCAGTTCTTC. Translation: CASSILTGGGNEQFF.

The chain combines TRBV11-1 with TRBJ1-1; 8 bases are shared with TRBD1. The germline CDR1 and CDR2 sequences are SGHAT and FQDESV (reference sequence). J lost 8 bases, V lost 4 bases, and 6 bases had no gene match. This CDR3 is built from 13 residues. This CDR3 is CASSSDRGNEAFF. CDR3 coding DNA: TGTGCCAGCAGCTCTGACAGGGGCAACGAAGCTTTCTTT.

V and J are TRBV29-1 and TRBJ1-1; 8 bases are shared with TRBD1. The J segment lost 0 bases and the V segment lost 0 bases, leaving 9 bases of the junction unmatched. CDR1 and CDR2 from the germline V gene are SQVTM and ANQGSEA. The CDR3 loop spans 17 amino acids. DNA for the CDR3: TGCAGCGTTGAAGAAGGGACAGGATTCTTGATGAACACTGAAGCTTTCTTT. Protein product: CSVEEGTGFLMNTEAFF.

This clone was recorded once. The chain combines TRBV13 with TRBJ2-6; the D is unclear. V lost 0 bases and J 0 bases, leaving 9 bases between the germline ends. Germline V gene data show CDR1 as PRHDT and CDR2 as FYEKMQ (reference sequence). The CDR3 is made up of 17 amino acids. CDR3 residues: CASSLGLRGSGANVLTF. In nucleotides, the CDR3 is TGTGCCAGCAGCTTAGGCCTCAGAGGCTCTGGGGCCAACGTCCTGACTTTC.

The CDR3 DNA reads as TGTGCCAGCAGTATCTCAGGAACCGAAGCTTTCTTT. Its translation: CASSISGTEAFF. J is TRBJ1-1 and V is TRBV28; the D is unclear. Germline-derived CDR1 and CDR2 are MDHEN and SYDVKM. V lost 5 bases and J 8 bases, leaving 12 bases between the germline ends. This CDR3 has 12 amino acids.

This chain joins TRBV18 and TRBJ1-4; possible D gene TRBD1, 5 bases. Trimming removed 1 base from V and 6 bases from J, with 12 bases in between. This CDR3 spans 15 amino acids. Germline V gene sequence: CDR1 KGHSH, CDR2 LQKENI. The CDR3 loop reads CASSPQGLGDEKLFF. The CDR3 DNA follows: TGTGCCAGCTCACCACAAGGCCTAGGGGATGAAAAACTGTTTTTT.

The chain employs TRBV5-4 and TRBJ1-1, with 8 nucleotides matching TRBD1. The V segment lost 3 bases and the J segment 4 bases; nucleotides outside the gene matches: 5. CDR1 and CDR2 (germline): SGHNT, YYREEE (reference sequence). The CDR3 totals 14 residues. The CDR3 spells CASSSTDRVTEAFF. In DNA, the CDR3 is TGTGCCAGCAGCTCGACGGACAGGGTCACTGAAGCTTTCTTT.